The T cell receptor (beta chain) described here comes from a study of shared clonotypes between healthy human individuals. Across the study: Three CD4 naive, three CD4 memory, two CD8 naive and one CD8 memory plate were used per donor.

The assay ran at deep level. Across several immunoSEQ plates, the genomic DNA of each subset was split evenly. Generated by immunoSEQ multiplex PCR, the TCRdb table keeps only in-frame clones and is missing some. Of roughly 1,100,000 clones in the sample, approximately 68% are singletons; the top ten hold approximately 1.5%. Germline V gives CDR1 MNHNY, CDR2 SVGAGI (reference sequence). There are 16 residues in the CDR3. V gave up 0 bases and J gave up 6 bases, with 18 bases separating them. Memory CD4+ cells were the fraction left after CD45RA+ naive selection. The sequence was obtained from a man in his late teens or twenties in good health. The chain uses TRBV6-6 and TRBJ2-7; D is possibly TRBD1 (7 bases). Sequences were obtained from memory CD4+ T cells sorted from blood. Subset of the sample: CD45RA-negative fraction. The CDR3 loop reads CASSYSIVRGDREQYF. The CDR3 DNA reads as TGTGCCAGCAGTTACTCGATAGTCAGGGGGGATCGCGAGCAGTACTTC.